Shown below are 11 T cell receptor beta chains from a single sample sequenced in a study of blood T cell repertoires in COVID-19. Using immunoSEQ multiplex PCR, the repertoire was profiled, and TCRdb retains in-frame clones only, with some absent. The sample holds 60,000 to 75,000 clones; about 87% are singletons and the top ten take about 6.3%. The sample comprised peripheral blood. These receptor sequences come from a man between 60 and 75 years old with acute or convalescent COVID-19.

V gene TRBV6-5 combines with J gene TRBJ1-2, with TRBD1 matching over 7 bases. The CDR3 spans 15 residues. In germline, CDR1 is MNHEY, CDR2 SVGAGI. The trim removed 7 bases at V and 3 bases at J, leaving 11 bases unmatched. The CDR3 region is CASIVRDRVDYGYTF. The CDR3 DNA is TGTGCCAGCATCGTTCGGGACAGAGTTGACTATGGCTACACCTTC.

CDR3: CASSQKGGGRLYGYTF. The CDR3 DNA reads as TGTGCCAGCAGCCAAAAAGGGGGTGGAAGACTCTATGGCTACACCTTC. The chain combines TRBV3-1 (or the pseudogene TRBV3-2) with TRBJ1-2, with D perhaps matching TRBD1 (6 bases). V was shortened by 2 bases and J by 4 bases, with 17 bases between the two germline ends. CDR3 length equals 16 residues. CDR1 is LGHDT, CDR2 YNNKEL, per germline (reference sequence).

This clone was observed a handful of times. The chain couples TRBV5-4 to TRBJ1-1; possibly TRBD1 for D (5 bases). V was clipped by 0 bases and J by 6 bases, with 15 bases between them. Germline-derived CDR1 and CDR2 are SGHNT and YYREEE (reference sequence). This CDR3 is built from 15 residues. The CDR3 region has the DNA TGTGCCAGCAGCTTGGCGAGGGGAGGAAATGCTGAAGCTTTCTTT. Its protein is CASSLARGGNAEAFF.

This clone was seen only once. The genes are TRBV7-2 and TRBJ1-1; a possible D gene is TRBD1 (5 bases). This CDR3 region has 14 residues. Trimming removed 4 bases at V and 1 base at J, with 10 bases between. Germline CDR1 is SGHTA and CDR2 is FQGNSA. In nucleotides, the CDR3 is TGTGCCAGCAGCTACCGTAGGGGGAACACTGAAGCTTTCTTT. Its protein product is CASSYRRGNTEAFF.

The rearrangement links TRBV4-2 to TRBJ1-4; possible D gene TRBD1, 6 bases. CDR3 length: 15 amino acids. The V gene's germline CDR1 is LGHNA and CDR2 YNFKEQ. V gave up 8 bases and J gave up 8 bases, with 21 bases separating them. Written as DNA, the CDR3 is TGTGCCAGCGCACAATGGGGGGGCGCAGGGGAAAAACTGTTTTTT. It encodes CASAQWGGAGEKLFF.

The chain combines TRBV4-3 with TRBJ1-5; D not resolved. CDR1 is LGHNA and CDR2 is YSLEER in the germline V gene. V was shortened by 0 bases and J by 2 bases, with 8 bases between the two germline ends. The CDR3 has 15 residues. CDR3 coding DNA: TGCGCCAGCAGCCAAGATCTGGGAGGCAATCAGCCCCAGCATTTT. It is translated as CASSQDLGGNQPQHF.

The chain employs TRBV30 and TRBJ2-1; D call uncertain. V gave up 2 bases and J gave up 3 bases, with 11 bases separating them. The length of the CDR3 is 14 residues. Germline CDR1 and CDR2: GTSNPN and SVGIG (reference sequence). The DNA for the CDR3 is TGTGCCTGGAGTAATAGCTTCGGCTACAATGAGCAGTTCTTC. Translated: CAWSNSFGYNEQFF. Full variable domain (remainder filled in from reference TRBV30 and TRBJ2-1): SQTIHQWPATLVQPVGSPLSLECTVEGTSNPNLYWYRQAAGRGLQLLFYSVGIGQISSEVPQNLSASRPQDRQFILSSKKLLLSDSGFYLCAWSNSFGYNEQFFGPGTRLTVL.

V gene TRBV9 combines with J gene TRBJ2-7; D unresolved. Germline V gene sequence: CDR1 SGDLS, CDR2 YYNGEE. The CDR3 contains 14 residues. V shed 0 bases and J shed 6 bases, with 13 bases lying between them. As DNA, the CDR3 is TGTGCCAGCAGCGTAGAGTCTGTGGCCCGCGAGCAGTACTTC. Protein sequence: CASSVESVAREQYF.

V is TRBV18 and J is TRBJ1-1; D not certain. V lost 3 bases, J lost 1 base, and 6 bases lay in between. The germline V gene encodes CDR1 KGHSH and CDR2 LQKENI. CDR3 length equals 13 residues. The chain's CDR3 is CASSPGANTEAFF. CDR3 DNA: TGTGCCAGCTCACCTGGAGCGAACACTGAAGCTTTCTTT.

The CDR3 DNA reads TGTGCCAGCAGCTTAGAATCCGGTAGGGAGCTGTTTTTT. This translates into CASSLESGRELFF. The chain has TRBV5-5 and TRBJ2-2; D not resolved. The length of the CDR3 is 13 residues. Trimming took 2 bases from V and 9 from J, leaving 11 bases between them. Germline V CDR1 and CDR2: SGHKS, YYEKEE (reference sequence). Filled out from reference TRBV5-5 and TRBJ2-2, the complete variable domain reads DAGVTQSPTHLIKTRGQQVTLRCSPISGHKSVSWYQQVLGQGPQFIFQYYEKEERGRGNFPDRFSARQFPNYSSELNVNALLLGDSALYLCASSLESGRELFFGEGSRLTVL.

This chain joins TRBV18 and TRBJ2-2; maybe TRBD2 (7 bases). CDR1 and CDR2 (germline): KGHSH, LQKENI. Trimming pared 9 bases from V and 4 bases from J, leaving 15 bases between. The CDR3 runs to 14 residues. CDR3 loop: CASRTGGRTGELFF. CDR3 sequence (DNA): TGTGCCAGTAGGACGGGGGGCCGCACCGGGGAGCTGTTTTTT.